These 5 T cell receptor beta chains share one sample of origin, sequenced in a study of siplizumab effects on memory and regulatory T cells. Assay: immunoSEQ multiplex PCR; the TCRdb copy retains only in-frame clones and omits some. The table shows 99,000 or so clones, with roughly 91% occurring only once. The sequencing input was CD4+ T cells sorted from blood. Source of these receptors: a human donor in good health.

The chain uses TRBV14 and TRBJ2-3; D call uncertain. With 4 bases removed from V and 4 bases from J, the gap between germline ends came to 12 bases. The germline gives CDR1 SGHDN, CDR2 FVKESK. The CDR3 runs to 14 residues. CDR3 protein: CASSLTMYADTQYF. In nucleotides, the CDR3 is TGTGCCAGCAGCCTCACTATGTACGCAGATACGCAGTATTTT.

This clone was counted once. The chain combines TRBV5-4 with TRBJ2-5; a weak D match, TRBD2 (7 bases). Germline V CDR1 and CDR2: SGHNT, YYREEE (reference sequence). V was shortened by 2 bases and J by 2 bases, with 13 bases between the two germline ends. CDR3 length: 15 amino acids. The CDR3 DNA reads as TGTGCCAGCAGCTTAGGGGGAGGGAGACAAGAGACCCAGTACTTC. Its protein product is CASSLGGGRQETQYF.

The genes are TRBV19 and TRBJ2-7, with TRBD1 matching over 9 bases. CDR3 size: 15 residues. CDR1 LNHDA and CDR2 SQIVND come from the germline V gene (reference sequence). Trimming cost V 6 bases and J 5 bases; bases outside gene matches: 11. CDR3 DNA: TGTGCCAGTAGCACGGGACAGGGATGGCCCAACGAGCAGTACTTC. Protein product: CASSTGQGWPNEQYF.

V gene TRBV5-1 combines with J gene TRBJ2-3; unclear D gene. CDR3 length: 15 residues. The V end lost 0 bases, the J end lost 0 bases, and 8 bases lay between the germline ends. Germline-derived CDR1 and CDR2 are SGHRS and YFSETQ. CDR3 bases: TGCGCCAGCAGCTTGGGGGCACCTAGCACAGATACGCAGTATTTT. Amino acid sequence: CASSLGAPSTDTQYF.

V and J are TRBV30 and TRBJ1-1; D is uncertain. V lost 0 bases to trimming and J lost 8 bases, with 7 bases between them. CDR3 length equals 11 residues. The V gene's germline CDR1 is GTSNPN and CDR2 SVGIG (reference sequence). The CDR3 DNA sequence: TGTGCCTGGAGTGTACTGGCAGAAGCTTTCTTT. This translates into CAWSVLAEAFF.